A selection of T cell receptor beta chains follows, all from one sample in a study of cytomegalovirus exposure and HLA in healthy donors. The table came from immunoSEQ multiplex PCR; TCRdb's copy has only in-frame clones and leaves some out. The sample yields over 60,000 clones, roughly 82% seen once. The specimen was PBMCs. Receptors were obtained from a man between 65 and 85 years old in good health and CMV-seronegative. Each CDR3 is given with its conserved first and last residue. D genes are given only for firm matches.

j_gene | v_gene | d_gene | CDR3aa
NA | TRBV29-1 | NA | CSVGEFQGRTPKVIYEQYF
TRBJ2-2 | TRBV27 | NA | CASSSLGGATGELFF
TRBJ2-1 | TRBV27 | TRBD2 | CASSVTSGSYNEQFF
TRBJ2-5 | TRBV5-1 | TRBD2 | CASSLDPGTSNTVYF
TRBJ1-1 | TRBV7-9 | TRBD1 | CAGQGNTEAFF
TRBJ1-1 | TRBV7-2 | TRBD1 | CASSLAGGTGSSNTEAFF
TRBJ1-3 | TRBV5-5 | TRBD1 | CASSLAGTGGRSGNTIYF
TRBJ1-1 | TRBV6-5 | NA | CASSYRRGGGFTEAFF
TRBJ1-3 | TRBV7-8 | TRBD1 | CASSFGAGGPSSGNTIYF
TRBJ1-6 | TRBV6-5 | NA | CAARGGTNSPLHF
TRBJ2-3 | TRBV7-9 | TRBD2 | CASSRAGGTDTQYF
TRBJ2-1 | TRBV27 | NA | CASSLSPPGPNEQFF
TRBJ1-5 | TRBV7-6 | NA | CASSQTDNQPQHF
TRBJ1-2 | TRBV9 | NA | CASSVESRGYGYTF
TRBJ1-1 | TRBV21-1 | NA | CASSKRFYTEAFF
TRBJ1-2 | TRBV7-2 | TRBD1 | CASSLRDSSSTNYGYTF
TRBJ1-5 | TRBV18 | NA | CASSWDWAQPQHF
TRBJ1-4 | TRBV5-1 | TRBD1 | CASSLGQARSELFF
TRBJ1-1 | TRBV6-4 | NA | CASSGTPETEAFF
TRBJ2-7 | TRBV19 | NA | CASRRGGDNSYEQYF
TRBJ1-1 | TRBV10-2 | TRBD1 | CASRPGQGSGEAFF
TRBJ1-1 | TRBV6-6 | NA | CASSYVQGLGTEAFF